These 19 T cell receptor beta chains originate from one sample sequenced in a study of tumor-infiltrating lymphocytes in primary liver carcinoma. Production of TCR beta cDNA used around 460 ng total RNA together with a constant-region primer. Three rounds of nested multiplex PCR with slightly modified ARM-PCR produced TCR beta libraries. Researchers ran the first two PCR rounds for 9 to 10 cycles each with TRBV1-TRBV30 forward primers and a C-beta reverse primer. TCRdb fed the multiplex PCR reads into MiXCR, producing one record per CDR3 protein. Of more than 100,000 distinct CDR3 sequences detected, roughly 70% appear once; the ten largest clones hold more than 8%. Taking about 17-33 mg of unsorted bulk tissue, the authors co-extracted RNA and DNA. Sequenced material: tumor-adjacent normal liver tissue. These receptors all stem from a woman aged 55-75 years with primary liver carcinoma and hepatitis B virus infection.

CDR3 nucleotide sequence: TGTGCCACCAGCAGAGAGAGGACTAGCGGCCAGCAGTACTTC. Translation gives CATSRERTSGQQYF. The chain carries TRBV15 and TRBJ2-7; 10 bases match TRBD2. The CDR3 totals 14 residues. Germline V gene sequence: CDR1 LNHNV, CDR2 YYDKDF (reference sequence). Unmatched junction bases numbered 4, after V lost 0 bases and J lost 8 bases. The full variable domain, with the rest looked up from reference TRBV15 and TRBJ2-7, is DAMVIQNPRYQVTQFGKPVTLSCSQTLNHNVMYWYQQKSSQAPKLLFHYYDKDFNNEADTPDNFQSRRPNTSFCFLDIRSPGLGDTAMYLCATSRERTSGQQYFGPGTRLTVT.

Of note for this clonotype: Mismatch with germline at one junction end may stem from a read error. The CDR3 here is CDSSLAGRAITDMQYF. CDR3 nucleotides: TGTGACAGCAGCTTAGCCGGACGGGCGATCACAGATATGCAGTATTTT. V and J are TRBV11-2 and TRBJ2-3, with D uncertain. The germline gives CDR1 SGHAT, CDR2 FQNNGV. The length of the CDR3 is 16 residues.

As for this clonotype: The junction differs from germline at one of its ends, possibly a read error. The rearrangement links TRBV11-1 to TRBJ2-7, with a possible D match to TRBD2 (6 bases). The germline V gene has CDR1 SGHAT and CDR2 FQDESV (reference sequence). The CDR3 loop spans 15 amino acids. CDR3 loop: CASSYLREPSYAQYF. DNA for the CDR3: TGTGCCAGCAGCTACCTACGGGAGCCGTCCTACGCGCAGTACTTC.

As to this clonotype: A much larger clone is a single base away; this may be a read error. This is likely a read error, given that the CDR3 carries no conserved phenylalanine or tryptophan at its end. The gene calls are TRBV5-1 and TRBJ2-7; D not certain. With 0 bases removed from V and 7 bases from J, the gap between germline ends came to 11 bases. CDR3 length equals 13 residues. The germline V gene has CDR1 SGHRS and CDR2 YFSETQ. This CDR3 reads CASSLAVGSEQYI. CDR3 sequence (DNA): TGCGCCAGCAGCTTGGCCGTGGGTTCGGAGCAGTACATC.

A word on this clonotype: Here the CDR3 omits its conserved ending phenylalanine or tryptophan, so a read error is the likely source. The rearrangement uses TRBV6-1 and TRBJ2-7, with D perhaps TRBD1 or TRBD2 (5 bases each). The V and J ends lost 1 base and 5 bases respectively, with 12 bases between them. This CDR3 contains 14 residues. Per germline, CDR1 MNHNS and CDR2 SASEGT. This chain's CDR3 is CASSEGRRGDEQYS. Written as DNA, the CDR3 is TGTGCCAGCAGTGAAGGTAGACGGGGCGACGAGCAGTACTCC.

Worth noting for this clonotype: A read error may produce the germline difference seen at one junction end. This chain connects TRBV29-1 to TRBJ2-3, with TRBD2 identical over 9 bases. CDR3 length: 13 amino acids. CDR1 and CDR2 (germline): SQVTM, ANQGSEA. This CDR3 is CSAPTSGRDAQYF. CDR3 nucleotides: TGCAGCGCCCCGACTAGCGGCAGAGATGCGCAGTATTTT.

This clonotype was picked up many times. The chain carries TRBV24-1 and TRBJ2-5, with D possibly matching TRBD2 (5 bases). CDR1 KGHDR and CDR2 SFDVKD come from the germline V gene. The CDR3 sequence is 13 residues long. The V end was cut by 9 bases, the J end by 5 bases, with 15 bases between. DNA for the CDR3: TGTGCCACCGGTGCCGGGGTCAGGGAGACCCAGTACTTC. Translating gives CATGAGVRETQYF.

The chain has TRBV29-1 and TRBJ2-2, with D hard to call. The germline V gene encodes CDR1 SQVTM and CDR2 ANQGSEA. The germline V and J ends were trimmed by 1 base and 1 base, with 19 bases remaining between them. CDR3 size: 18 residues. CDR3 coding DNA: TGCAGCGTTGAAGTTCTGTCCAGGAACCTGCTGAACACCGGGGAGCTGTTTTTT. The encoded protein is CSVEVLSRNLLNTGELFF.

About this clonotype itself: Since the CDR3 does not end with the conserved phenylalanine or tryptophan, this likely comes from a read error. V gene TRBV5-1 combines with J gene TRBJ2-7; D possibly corresponds to TRBD1 (6 bases). The germline CDR1 and CDR2 sequences are SGHRS and YFSETQ. This CDR3 region has 14 residues. The germline V and J ends were trimmed by 7 bases and 0 bases, with 14 bases remaining between them. CDR3 loop: CASGVGHLSYEQYL. The CDR3 nucleotides are TGCGCCAGCGGAGTGGGACATCTCTCCTACGAGCAGTACCTC.

This clonotype has only one observation. The chain couples TRBV7-9 to TRBJ2-5; D gene unclear. The ends were cut back, 0 bases at V and 9 bases at J, with 8 bases in the middle. Germline V CDR1 and CDR2: SEHNR, FQNEAQ (reference sequence). This CDR3 region has 12 residues. CDR3 nucleotide sequence: TGTGCCAGCAGCTTAGCGTCCGAGTCCCAGTACTTC. As protein: CASSLASESQYF.

A remark on this clonotype: This clone may be a read error of a much larger clone one base away. The chain uses TRBV7-9 and TRBJ2-7, with 11 bases that match TRBD2. Trimming removed 4 bases from V and 3 bases from J; junction bases left unmatched: 8. CDR3 length: 16 residues. CDR1 is SEHNR, CDR2 FQNEAQ, per germline (reference sequence). The CDR3 is CASSSSFTSGSYEQYF. CDR3 DNA sequence: TGTGCCAGCAGCTCGTCATTTACTAGCGGGAGCTACGAGCAGTACTTC.

With regard to this clonotype: The junction and the germline gene differ at one end; a read error may be behind it. The chain is built from TRBV14 and TRBJ1-1, with D unresolved. Per the germline V gene, CDR1 is SGHDN and CDR2 is FVKESK. This CDR3 contains 13 residues. DNA of the CDR3: TGTACCAGCAGCCCTAGGGTGAACATTGAAGCTTTCTTT. Residues: CTSSPRVNIEAFF.

J is TRBJ2-3 and V is TRBV11-2; a possible D gene is TRBD2 (5 bases). This CDR3 spans 17 amino acids. Trimming removed 1 base from V and 3 bases from J, with 17 bases in between. Germline values: CDR1 SGHAT, CDR2 FQNNGV. The chain's CDR3 is CASSLGTRREATDTQYF. Written as DNA, the CDR3 is TGTGCCAGCAGCTTAGGGACTCGAAGGGAAGCTACAGATACGCAGTATTTT.

In regard to this clonotype: This could be a read error, since a much larger clone is one nucleotide away. V usage is TRBV5-4 and J usage is TRBJ2-3, with no clear D. Germline loops: CDR1 SGHNT, CDR2 YYREEE (reference sequence). The CDR3 consists of 13 residues. CDR3 nucleotide sequence: TGTGCCAGCAGCTGGAAGTTCACAGATAAGCAGTATTTT. Its translation: CASSWKFTDKQYF.

Concerning this clonotype: A read error may account for a junction end that differs from germline. The CDR3 loop is CASSLGVPTDTQYF. The CDR3 coding sequence is TGTGCCAGCAGTTTAGGGGTCCCCACGGATACGCAGTATTTT. V usage is TRBV13 and J usage is TRBJ2-3; TRBD1 is a possible D gene (5 bases). This CDR3 has 14 amino acids. Per germline, CDR1 PRHDT and CDR2 FYEKMQ (reference sequence).

Note on this clonotype: No conserved phenylalanine or tryptophan ends this CDR3, so it is likely a read error. The chain's CDR3 is CASSVIQGASGSGANVLTL. The CDR3 region has the DNA TGTGCCAGCAGTGTTATACAGGGGGCGTCTGGCTCTGGGGCCAACGTCCTGACTCTC. The chain employs TRBV7-9 and TRBJ2-6; 9 bases match TRBD1. Looked up from germline, CDR1 is SEHNR and CDR2 is FQNEAQ (reference sequence). V lost 6 bases to trimming and J lost 0 bases; unmatched junction nucleotides: 12. CDR3 length: 19 amino acids.

On this clonotype: One end of the junction fails to match germline, which may point to a read error. V usage is TRBV29-1 and J usage is TRBJ2-5; D is unresolved. CDR1 is SQVTM and CDR2 is ANQGSEA in the germline V gene. The CDR3 is made up of 11 amino acids. CDR3 sequence: CSLEYEETQYF. In DNA, the CDR3 is TGCAGCCTTGAATACGAAGAGACCCAATACTTC.

This clonotype showed up many times. The DNA for the CDR3 is TGTGCCAGCAGTTTAAGGCTTCAGCAGTTCTTC. This sequence encodes CASSLRLQQFF. J is TRBJ2-1 and V is TRBV28; D not certain. Germline V CDR1 and CDR2: MDHEN, SYDVKM. This CDR3 region has 11 residues. Trimming removed 2 bases at V and 11 bases at J, with 7 bases between.

Points on this clonotype: A read error may produce the germline difference seen at one junction end. This sequence joins TRBV7-8 and TRBJ2-1, with D possibly TRBD2 on 5 matching bases. The CDR3 has 15 residues. Per the germline V gene, CDR1 is SGHVS and CDR2 is FQNEAQ. CDR3 in DNA: TGTGCCAGCAGCCCCCAGCCGGACTCCTACGATGAGCAGTTCTTC. It encodes CASSPQPDSYDEQFF.